Listed here are 8 T cell receptor beta chains from one sample, sequenced in a study of STAT5B mutations in CD4+ large granular lymphocyte leukemia. The repertoire was sequenced with immunoSEQ multiplex PCR; TCRdb's copy has only in-frame clones and lacks some. The sample records 25,000 to 30,000 clones, roughly three quarters being singletons. The sample comprised CD4+ T cells from blood buffy coats. The source of these receptors is a human donor in good health.

This clone was seen only once. The V and J genes are TRBV6-1 and TRBJ1-5; a possible D gene is TRBD1 (6 bases). V was trimmed by 4 bases and J by 2 bases, leaving 15 bases between them. The germline CDR1 and CDR2 sequences are MNHNS and SASEGT. CDR3 size: 16 residues. The CDR3 region is CASSGTQQGGNQPQHF. CDR3 DNA: TGTGCCAGCAGTGGAACCCAACAGGGTGGCAATCAGCCCCAGCATTTT.

CDR3 nucleotides: TGTGCCAGCAGGCCCCTCCGGGAGGGTTTTTACGAGCAGTACTTC. It yields the protein CASRPLREGFYEQYF. The gene calls are TRBV28 and TRBJ2-7, with 8 nucleotides matching TRBD2. The germline V gene has CDR1 MDHEN and CDR2 SYDVKM. This CDR3 region has 15 residues. Trimming at V came to 6 bases and at J to 4 bases, leaving 11 bases not matched to a gene.

The chain employs TRBV5-1 and TRBJ2-1; TRBD2 matches at 9 bases. This CDR3 comprises 17 residues. Germline V gene data show CDR1 as SGHRS and CDR2 as YFSETQ. Trimming removed 0 bases from V and 0 bases from J; junction bases left unmatched: 4. The CDR3 DNA follows: TGCGCCAGCAGCTTGGGGAATAGCGGGAGCTCCTACAATGAGCAGTTCTTC. Translation gives CASSLGNSGSSYNEQFF.

This clone has a handful of counts. J is TRBJ2-1 and V is TRBV5-1, with 12 bases aligning to TRBD2. CDR3 length: 16 amino acids. From germline, CDR1 is SGHRS and CDR2 YFSETQ. The V and J ends lost 0 bases and 4 bases, in that order; junction bases with no gene match: 2. CDR3 region: CASSLVLAGGYNEQFF. Written as DNA, the CDR3 is TGCGCCAGCAGCTTGGTTCTAGCGGGAGGGTACAATGAGCAGTTCTTC.

This chain joins TRBV25-1 and TRBJ1-6, with no clear D. This CDR3 comprises 14 residues. Germline values: CDR1 MGHDK, CDR2 SYGVNS. Trimming shortened V by 1 base and J by 8 bases, and 9 bases separated the two germline ends. The CDR3 reads CASSESVFYSPLHF. The CDR3 coding sequence is TGTGCCAGCAGTGAATCCGTCTTTTATTCACCCCTCCACTTT.

The chain couples TRBV9 to TRBJ2-7; 13 nucleotides line up with TRBD2. CDR3 length: 20 residues. Germline V gives CDR1 SGDLS, CDR2 YYNGEE. The V and J ends lost 2 bases and 6 bases, in that order; junction bases with no gene match: 20. The CDR3 loop reads CASSVRGVGTSGAAVCEQYV. The CDR3 region has the DNA TGTGCCAGCAGCGTTAGAGGTGTGGGGACTAGCGGGGCCGCAGTATGCGAGCAGTACGTC.

This chain connects TRBV6-1 to TRBJ1-2; D perhaps matches TRBD1 (5 bases). Trimming stripped 3 bases from V and 4 bases from J, with 9 bases between. CDR1 is MNHNS and CDR2 is SASEGT in the germline V gene. The CDR3 has 13 residues. Here the CDR3 reads CASSDSGTYGYTF. DNA for the CDR3: TGTGCCAGCAGTGACTCGGGGACCTATGGCTACACCTTC.

V and J are TRBV7-2 and TRBJ2-1, with TRBD2 as a possible D gene (7 bases). Germline V gives CDR1 SGHTA, CDR2 FQGNSA. The CDR3 length is 12 residues. Trimming shortened V by 8 bases and J by 9 bases, and 14 bases separated the two germline ends. CDR3 in amino acids: CASRGGGVEQFF. Written as DNA, the CDR3 is TGTGCCAGCCGAGGGGGGGGAGTTGAGCAGTTCTTC.